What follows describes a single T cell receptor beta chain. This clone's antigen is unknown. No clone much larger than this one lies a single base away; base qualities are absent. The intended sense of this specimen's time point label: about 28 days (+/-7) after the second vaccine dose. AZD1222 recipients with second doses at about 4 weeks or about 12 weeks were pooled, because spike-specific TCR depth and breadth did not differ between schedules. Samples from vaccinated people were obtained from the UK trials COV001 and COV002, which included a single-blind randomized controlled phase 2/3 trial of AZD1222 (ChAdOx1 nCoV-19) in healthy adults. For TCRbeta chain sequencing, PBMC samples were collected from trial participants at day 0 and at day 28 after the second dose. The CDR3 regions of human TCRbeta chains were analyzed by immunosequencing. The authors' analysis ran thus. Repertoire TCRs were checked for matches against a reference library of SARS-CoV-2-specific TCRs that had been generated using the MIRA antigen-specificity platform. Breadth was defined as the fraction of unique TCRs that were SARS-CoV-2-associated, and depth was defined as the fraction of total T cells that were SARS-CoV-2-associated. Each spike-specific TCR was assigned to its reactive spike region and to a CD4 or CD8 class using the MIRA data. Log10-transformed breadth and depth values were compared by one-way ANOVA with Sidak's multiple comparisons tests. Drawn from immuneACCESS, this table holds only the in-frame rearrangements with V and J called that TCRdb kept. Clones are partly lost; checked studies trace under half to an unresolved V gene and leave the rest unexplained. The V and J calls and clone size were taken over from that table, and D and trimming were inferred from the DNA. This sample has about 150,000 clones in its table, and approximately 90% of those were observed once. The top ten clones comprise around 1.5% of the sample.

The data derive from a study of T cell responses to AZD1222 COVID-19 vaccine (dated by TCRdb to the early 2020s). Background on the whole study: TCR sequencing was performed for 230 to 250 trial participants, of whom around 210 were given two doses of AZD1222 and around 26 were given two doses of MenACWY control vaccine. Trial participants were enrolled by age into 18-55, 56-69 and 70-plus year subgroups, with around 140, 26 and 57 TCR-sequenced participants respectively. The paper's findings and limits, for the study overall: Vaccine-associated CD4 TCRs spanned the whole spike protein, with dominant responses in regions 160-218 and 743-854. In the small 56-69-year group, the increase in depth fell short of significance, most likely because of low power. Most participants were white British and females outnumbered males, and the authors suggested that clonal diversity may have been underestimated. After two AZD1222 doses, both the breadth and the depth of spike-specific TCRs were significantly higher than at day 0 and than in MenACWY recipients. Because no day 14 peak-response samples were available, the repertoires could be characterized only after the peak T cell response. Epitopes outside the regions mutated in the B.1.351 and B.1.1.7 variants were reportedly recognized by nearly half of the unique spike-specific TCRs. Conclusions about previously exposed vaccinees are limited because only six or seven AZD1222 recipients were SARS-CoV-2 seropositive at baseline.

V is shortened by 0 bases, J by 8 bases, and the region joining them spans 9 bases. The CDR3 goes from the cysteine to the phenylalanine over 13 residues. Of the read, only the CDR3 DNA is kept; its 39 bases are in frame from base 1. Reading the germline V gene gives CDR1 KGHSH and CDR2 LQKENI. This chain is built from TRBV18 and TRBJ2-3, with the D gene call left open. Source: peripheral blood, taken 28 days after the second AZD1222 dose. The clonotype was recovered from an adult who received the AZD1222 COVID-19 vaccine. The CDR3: CASSPPVGRTQYF. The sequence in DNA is TGTGCCAGCTCACCACCGGTTGGGCGTACGCAGTATTTT. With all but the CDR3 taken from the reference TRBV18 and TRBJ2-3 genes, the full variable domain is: NAGVMQNPRHLVRRRGQEARLRCSPMKGHSHVYWYRQLPEEGLKFMVYLQKENIIDESGMPKERFSAEFPKEGPSILRIQQVVRGDSAAYFCASSPPVGRTQYFGPGTRLTVL.